The next 5 T cell receptor beta chains were all read from a single sample in a study of blood T cell repertoires in COVID-19 (TCRdb year 2020). Library generation was performed with the immunoSEQ multiplex PCR assay. This immuneACCESS table, as held by TCRdb, lists in-frame sequences with V and J called but not all clones. Of the missing ones, under half trace to an unresolved V gene in checked studies; the others have no known cause. Counted in this sample were some 300,000 clones; 70% to 90% of them appeared once. The top ten hold approximately 2% of the sample. Sequenced sample: PBMCs or T cells enriched from blood (not recorded which). These receptor sequences come from a woman aged 55-70 years in a cohort exposed to, infected with or recovered from COVID-19 (not recorded which).

This clone was seen more than once but under ten times. This chain uses TRBV11-2 with TRBJ2-2; TRBD2 is a possible D gene (5 bases). Between the trimmed V and J ends, which lost 2 bases and 3 bases, there was a span of 10 bases. Germline V CDR1 and CDR2: SGHAT, FQNNGV. This CDR3 region has 15 residues. CDR3 in DNA: TGTGCCAGCAGCTTAAATGGACTCTACACCGGGGAGCTGTTTTTT. This sequence encodes CASSLNGLYTGELFF.

V usage is TRBV9 and J usage is TRBJ2-1; 11 nucleotides match TRBD2. Germline V lookup: CDR1 SGDLS, CDR2 YYNGEE. Trimming took 3 bases from V and 6 from J; bases not matched to a gene: 11. CDR3 length: 17 amino acids. This CDR3 is CASSGSGRDPGINEQFF. DNA for the CDR3: TGTGCCAGCAGCGGTAGCGGGAGGGACCCAGGAATCAATGAGCAGTTCTTC.

The chain joins TRBV27 to TRBJ2-3, with 14 bases that match TRBD2. This CDR3 is 19 amino acids long. The trim removed 4 bases at V and 2 bases at J, leaving 11 bases unmatched. Germline V CDR1 and CDR2: MNHEY, SMNVEV (reference sequence). The CDR3 protein is CASSSPGTSGSRYTDTQYF. The CDR3 DNA follows: TGTGCCAGCAGTTCCCCCGGGACTAGCGGGAGTCGTTACACAGATACGCAGTATTTT.

This chain uses TRBV5-1 with TRBJ2-7; maybe TRBD1 (6 bases). CDR1 and CDR2 (germline): SGHRS, YFSETQ. The CDR3 length is 15 residues. V was shortened by 6 bases and J by 3 bases, with 19 bases between the two germline ends. This chain's CDR3 is CASKAGTPTYYEQYF. In DNA form, the CDR3 reads TGCGCCAGCAAAGCCGGGACACCTACCTACTACGAGCAGTACTTC.

This rearrangement joins TRBV2 to TRBJ2-7, with D perhaps TRBD1 (5 bases). Trimming removed 1 base from V and 6 bases from J, with 13 bases in between. The V gene's germline CDR1 is SNHLY and CDR2 FYNNEI. CDR3 length equals 14 residues. CDR3 in amino acids: CASSEVGREGEQYF. The DNA of the CDR3 is TGTGCCAGCAGTGAAGTGGGCAGGGAAGGCGAGCAGTACTTC.